This T cell receptor beta chain is from a study of T cell responses to AZD1222 COVID-19 vaccine. The CDR3 loop spans 16 amino acids. The germline gives CDR1 LGHDT, CDR2 YNNKEL (reference sequence). The V segment lost 7 bases and the J segment 7 bases; nucleotides outside the gene matches: 13. Notes on the study in general: Repertoires were sampled only after the peak T cell response.

As regards this clone: What it binds is not known.

Measured with immunoSEQ multiplex PCR; TCRdb has only the in-frame clones, and not every one. The sample holds 130,000 or so clones, 80% to 90% seen once. The TCR was taken from an adult in good health. The chain is built from TRBV3-1 (or the pseudogene TRBV3-2) and TRBJ2-1, with 10 bases matching TRBD1. The material sequenced was peripheral blood, taken on day 0 of AZD1222 vaccination. Here the CDR3 reads CASTSSLDRGGNEQFF. The CDR3 DNA is TGTGCCAGCACCTCCTCCTTGGACAGGGGGGGTAATGAGCAGTTCTTC.